These T cell receptor beta chains were read from a single sample in a study of type 1 and type 2 diabetes patients. TCRdb itself ran the multiplex PCR reads through MiXCR, one entry per CDR3 protein. Found here are some 250,000 distinct CDR3 sequences, 40% to 50% of them singletons; the top ten hold roughly an eighth. The source material was peripheral blood mononuclear cells (PBMCs). These receptors came from a man between 18 and 35 years old with type 2 diabetes. Both conserved end residues are part of each CDR3. D genes are given only for firm matches. Size is stated for part of the rows, as once, few or many counts, or as a class when the clone is expanded.

v_gene,d_gene,j_gene,abundance,CDR3nt,CDR3aa
TRBV7-7,TRBD1,TRBJ1-2,-,TGTGCTAGCAGCTTAGTGGCAGGACAGGGAAATGGCTACACCTTC,CASSLVAGQGNGYTF
TRBV4-1,TRBD2,TRBJ2-5,-,TGCGCCAGCGGACTAGGAGTGCAAGAGACCCAGTACTTC,CASGLGVQETQYF
TRBV5-1,TRBD1,TRBJ2-7,few,TGCGCCAGCAGCTGGAGCTCAGGGGGTGGGGACGAGCAGTACTTC,CASSWSSGGGDEQYF
TRBV4-1,TRBD1,TRBJ2-3,few,TGCGCCAGCAGCCAAGTTACAGGGGCAGATACGCAGTATTTT,CASSQVTGADTQYF
TRBV7-3,-,TRBJ2-2,-,TGTGCCAGCAGCTTAAACCGGGGTGGCACCGGGGAGCTGTTTTTT,CASSLNRGGTGELFF
TRBV19,TRBD2,TRBJ2-1,-,TGTGCCAGTAAAGTAGCGGGAGCGCTTGATGAGCAGTTCTTC,CASKVAGALDEQFF
TRBV14,-,TRBJ2-3,-,TGTGCCAGCAGCCAAGATAACCTAGTCGTTACGCAGTATTTT,CASSQDNLVVTQYF
TRBV29-1,-,TRBJ2-3,few,TGCAGCGCCCCAGACGGTTCAGATACGCAGTATTTT,CSAPDGSDTQYF
TRBV20-1,-,TRBJ1-3,few,TGCAGTGCTAGAGCGACAGTAGATGACACCATATATTTT,CSARATVDDTIYF
TRBV20-1,-,TRBJ1-1,few,TGCAGTGCTAGAGATTGGGGAAGCACTGAAGCTTTCTTT,CSARDWGSTEAFF
TRBV7-3,-,TRBJ2-5,many,TGTGCCAGCAGCTGGGGCAACCAAGAGACCCAGTACTTC,CASSWGNQETQYF
TRBV6-5,-,TRBJ1-2,few,TGTGCCAGCAGTTCCCTTCCGGGGGCGGGTGGCTACACCTTC,CASSSLPGAGGYTF
TRBV19,-,TRBJ1-1,-,TGTGCCAGTAGTACAACAGGGTATGCCACTGAAGCTTTCTTT,CASSTTGYATEAFF
TRBV2,-,TRBJ2-2,-,TGTGCCAGCACCAGAGGGACGGCTGACCTTATACGTGGGGAGCTGTTTTTT,CASTRGTADLIRGELFF
TRBV28,-,TRBJ1-5,few,TGTGCCAGCAGCCCGGGGGATCCAGCGCCCCAGCATTTT,CASSPGDPAPQHF
TRBV6-1,TRBD1,TRBJ2-5,few,TGTGCCAGCAGTGAGATAGGGGGACAGGCCCCATACGAGACCCAGTACTTC,CASSEIGGQAPYETQYF
TRBV19,-,TRBJ1-2,-,TGTGCCAGTAGTATCAACCAGGGCGGCTACACCTTC,CASSINQGGYTF
TRBV4-1,-,TRBJ2-1,-,TGCGCCAGCAGCTCAAACCCCTGGGATGAGCAGTTCTTC,CASSSNPWDEQFF
TRBV14,-,TRBJ2-1,few,TGTGCCAGCAGCCTCCCCATTGTTACGGCCACGGAGCGGTTCTTC,CASSLPIVTATERFF
TRBV7-2,-,TRBJ1-2,-,TGTGCCAGCAGCCAAGATCGGCAGCACTATGGCTACACCTTC,CASSQDRQHYGYTF
TRBV12-3/TRBV12-4,-,TRBJ2-5,-,TGTGCCAGCAGTGGTCAGTCACAAGAGACCCAGTACTTC,CASSGQSQETQYF
TRBV2,TRBD2,TRBJ2-7,many,TGTGCCAGCAGATCGCTAGCGGGAGGGTCCGAGCAGTACTTC,CASRSLAGGSEQYF
TRBV7-2,-,TRBJ2-5,-,TGTGCCAGCAGCTTAGATCAGCAGGGCTGGGAGACCCAGTACTTC,CASSLDQQGWETQYF
TRBV7-6,TRBD2,TRBJ2-1,-,TGTGCCAGCAGCCGGGAGGGGTCGGGAGGGGGGCAGTTCTTC,CASSREGSGGGQFF
TRBV19,-,TRBJ2-4,-,TGTGCCAGTACCAAAGGAGGGAGATTAGCCAAAAACATTCAGTACTTC,CASTKGGRLAKNIQYF
TRBV28,-,TRBJ2-7,-,TGTGCCAGCAGTTCGCCGTCGAGGAAGACCTACGAGCAGTACTTC,CASSSPSRKTYEQYF
TRBV28,TRBD1,TRBJ2-5,-,TGTGCCAGCAGTTTCCGGGACAGGGGGCGAGGGGAGACCCAGTACTTC,CASSFRDRGRGETQYF
TRBV12-3/TRBV12-4,TRBD1,TRBJ1-3,-,TGTGCCAGCAGTTTCCAGGGGGCAGGAAACACCATATATTTT,CASSFQGAGNTIYF
TRBV19,TRBD2,TRBJ2-1,-,TGTGCCAGTATTTCCTTAGCGGGTGGGGAGCAGTTCTTC,CASISLAGGEQFF
TRBV2,-,TRBJ2-1,-,TGTGCCAGCGACGAAACAGGGAGCTCCTACAATGAGCAGTTCTTC,CASDETGSSYNEQFF
TRBV7-3,TRBD1,TRBJ1-2,-,TGTGCCAGCAGTTTTGGGACAGGGGGCTCTGGCTACACCTTC,CASSFGTGGSGYTF
TRBV6-5,-,TRBJ2-1,once,TGTGCCAGCAGTTACTCGGCAGCCTCCTACAATGAGCAGTTCTTC,CASSYSAASYNEQFF
TRBV9,-,TRBJ1-1,-,TGTGCCAGCAGCGTAGGAGTCGACCGAATGAACACTGAAGCTTTCTTT,CASSVGVDRMNTEAFF
TRBV19,TRBD2,TRBJ2-3,-,TGTGCCAGTAGTAATTTAGGGCGGGAGGGCCGAGATACGCAGTATTTT,CASSNLGREGRDTQYF
TRBV28,-,TRBJ2-7,-,TGTGCCAGCAAGGGGGAGACAGGGCGGGGCGACGAGCAGTACTTC,CASKGETGRGDEQYF
TRBV29-1,-,TRBJ1-5,-,TGCAGCGTCCGGGGTCATAGCAATCAGCCCCAGCATTTT,CSVRGHSNQPQHF
TRBV20-1,-,TRBJ2-5,-,TGCAGTGCTAGAGAACGACTTAGCGGCCAAGAGACCCAGTACTTC,CSARERLSGQETQYF
TRBV24-1,-,TRBJ1-2,few,TGTGCCACTCAAGAGGACGGCTCTAATGGCTACACCTTC,CATQEDGSNGYTF
TRBV30,-,TRBJ1-2,-,TGTGCCTGGAGTGTACTAGGGGGGACCTCTAATGGCTACACCTTC,CAWSVLGGTSNGYTF
TRBV19,TRBD2,TRBJ2-3,few,TGTGCCAGTAGTATGTTGGCGGGGGGACCCACAGATACGCAGTATTTT,CASSMLAGGPTDTQYF
TRBV19,TRBD1,TRBJ1-6,-,TGTGCCAGTAAAGGTGGGACAGTTAATTCACCCCTCCACTTT,CASKGGTVNSPLHF
TRBV6-1,-,TRBJ2-5,many,TGTGCCAGCATATTCGGCGGATCGGCACGGGGAAGGGTGGAGACCCAGTACTTC,CASIFGGSARGRVETQYF
TRBV5-6,-,TRBJ2-3,-,TGTGCCAGCACTAAGAGGGGGACAGATACGCAGTATTTT,CASTKRGTDTQYF
TRBV10-3,TRBD1,TRBJ2-5,-,TGTGCCATCAGTCCCCCAACCGAGGACAGGCGATACCCCCAAGAGACCCAGTACTTC,CAISPPTEDRRYPQETQYF
TRBV13,-,TRBJ1-2,-,TGTGCCAGCAGCTTGAGGGCTTCCCAATGGGGCTACACCTTC,CASSLRASQWGYTF
TRBV7-2,-,TRBJ2-7,few,TGTGCCAGCAGCTTAGATTCCCCCGAGCAGTACTTC,CASSLDSPEQYF
TRBV7-2,-,TRBJ2-1,-,TGTGCCAGCGCCCCTCGGGGCAGGGGGGGCAATGAGCAGTTCTTC,CASAPRGRGGNEQFF
TRBV7-2,TRBD1,TRBJ1-2,-,TGTGCCAGCAGCCACAAGCCTCGGGGACAGGGGGTGAACTATGGCTACACCTTC,CASSHKPRGQGVNYGYTF
TRBV7-9,-,TRBJ1-1,-,TGTGCCAGCAGCTTAAGTAAACTATCGAATACTGAAGCTTTCTTT,CASSLSKLSNTEAFF